These T cell receptor beta chains were read from a single sample in a study of cytomegalovirus exposure and HLA in healthy donors. Method: immunoSEQ multiplex PCR; TCRdb's copy keeps in-frame clones and lacks some. The table has around 70,000 clones, roughly 90% seen once. The sample consisted of PBMCs. The receptors shown here come from a woman aged 25 to 39 in good health and CMV-seronegative. Each CDR3 is given with its conserved first and last residue. A D gene is named only where the DNA matches it firmly. Not every row has a clone size; where given, it reads once, few, many or a size class.

-,TRBJ2-3,TRBV7-6,-,TGTGCCAGCAGCTTAGGGCCATTCCTCACAGATACGCAGTATTTT,CASSLGPFLTDTQYF
TRBD2,TRBJ2-7,TRBV7-9,-,TGTGCCAGCAGCTTAGCGGGGGCGGGAGGGGGGACCTACGAGCAGTACTTC,CASSLAGAGGGTYEQYF
TRBD1,TRBJ2-7,TRBV29-1,-,TGCAGCGTTAAGGGGGCTGGCGAGCAGTACTTC,CSVKGAGEQYF
TRBD2,TRBJ2-3,TRBV4-1,-,TGCGCCAGCAGCCAATTGCGGGAGGGCCGAGATACGCAGTATTTT,CASSQLREGRDTQYF
-,TRBJ2-7,TRBV4-1,once,TGCGCCAGCAGCCAAGATGACTTGGGGGGACCCTACGAGCAGTACTTC,CASSQDDLGGPYEQYF
-,TRBJ1-2,TRBV7-2,-,TGTGCCAGCAGCTTATATGAGAAAGGCTACACCTTC,CASSLYEKGYTF
-,TRBJ2-7,TRBV14,-,TGTGCCAGCAGCCAATCGGGGGTCCCCTACTACGAGCAGTACTTC,CASSQSGVPYYEQYF
TRBD1,TRBJ1-5,TRBV10-2,-,TGCGCCAGCAGGGTGGACAGGGAGGATCAGCCCCAGCATTTT,CASRVDREDQPQHF
TRBD1,TRBJ1-2,TRBV10-3,-,TGTGCCATCAGTGAGTCGCTAGGTCAGGGGGCGCTAGTTCTCTACAATGGCTACACCTTC,CAISESLGQGALVLYNGYTF
-,TRBJ2-7,TRBV6-5,-,TGTGCCAGCAGTTATGACAGGACCTCCTACGAGCAGTACTTC,CASSYDRTSYEQYF
TRBD1,TRBJ1-2,TRBV27,-,TGTGCCAGCAGTGACAGGGGGCCCCTTTATGGCTACACCTTC,CASSDRGPLYGYTF
TRBD1,TRBJ2-2,TRBV7-2,once,TGTGCCAGCAGCTTCGGACAGGGAATAGGGCTGTTTTTT,CASSFGQGIGLFF
TRBD2,TRBJ2-7,TRBV2,-,TGTGCCAGCGGGCTAGCGGAGGTATACGAGCAGTACTTC,CASGLAEVYEQYF
-,TRBJ1-1,TRBV6-5,few,TGTGCCAGCACATTAGGGGCGCGTACTGAAGCTTTCTTT,CASTLGARTEAFF
TRBD2,TRBJ2-3,TRBV13,-,TGTGCCAGCAGCTTGCGTAGCGGGAGTAATACAGATACGCAGTATTTT,CASSLRSGSNTDTQYF
TRBD2,TRBJ2-3,TRBV6-4,-,TGTGCCAGCAGGGCGACTAGCGGGGGCACAGATACGCAGTATTTT,CASRATSGGTDTQYF
TRBD2,TRBJ2-1,TRBV28,-,TGTGCCAGCAGTTTACCCACTAGCGGGAGCTCCTACAATGAGCAGTTCTTC,CASSLPTSGSSYNEQFF
-,TRBJ2-5,TRBV5-1,-,TGCGCCAGCAGCTCCAGGGTGGAAGAGACCCAGTACTTC,CASSSRVEETQYF
-,TRBJ1-5,TRBV28,-,TGTGCCAGCAGCCGACAGGACAATCAGCCCCAGCATTTT,CASSRQDNQPQHF
-,TRBJ2-5,TRBV11-1,-,TGTGCCAGCAGCTTAGTAGGTTCGGGGGGCGCGGGGACCCAGTACTTC,CASSLVGSGGAGTQYF
-,TRBJ2-1,TRBV29-1,-,TGCAGCGTTGATTACCCCAAGGGACTTCAAACAAGCTCCTACAATGAGCAGTTCTTC,CSVDYPKGLQTSSYNEQFF
TRBD2,TRBJ2-3,TRBV10-1,-,TGCGCCAGCAGTATAGCGGGAGAAATAGATACGCAGTATTTT,CASSIAGEIDTQYF
TRBD2,TRBJ2-3,TRBV7-3,-,TGTGCCAGCAGCTTGGGCGGGAGGGCCGGGGCAGATACGCAGTATTTT,CASSLGGRAGADTQYF
-,TRBJ1-1,TRBV30,-,TGTGCCTGGAGTGTACGAGGGGGTGAAGCTTTCTTT,CAWSVRGGEAFF
-,TRBJ1-2,TRBV28,-,TGTGCCAGCAGTTTAGGACAGAACTATGGCTACACCTTC,CASSLGQNYGYTF
-,TRBJ2-3,TRBV28,-,TGTGCCAGCAGTTCTGAGGCGGTATCTACGCAGTATTTT,CASSSEAVSTQYF
TRBD2,TRBJ2-3,TRBV29-1,-,TGCAGCGTTGACTCGCTAGCGGCACGCACAGATACGCAGTATTTT,CSVDSLAARTDTQYF
-,TRBJ2-2,TRBV6-1,-,TGTGCCAGCAGTCGGGATTCCGGGGAGCTGTTTTTT,CASSRDSGELFF
TRBD2,TRBJ2-1,TRBV6-4,-,TGTGCCAGCACCACAGGACTAGCGGGAGAGGGGCAAGGCAATGAGCAGTTCTTC,CASTTGLAGEGQGNEQFF
TRBD1,TRBJ2-2,TRBV5-1,-,TGCGCCAGCAGCCCCTCCGGGACAGGGGGCGGTAACACCGGGGAGCTGTTTTTT,CASSPSGTGGGNTGELFF
TRBD1,TRBJ2-7,TRBV6-1,-,TGTGCCATCACGGGACAGAGCCAACTTTACGAGCAGTACTTC,CAITGQSQLYEQYF
-,TRBJ2-1,TRBV27,-,TGTGCCAGCAGTGGACCCAGAGCAGGGGAGCAGTTCTTC,CASSGPRAGEQFF
TRBD1,TRBJ2-5,TRBV10-3,-,TGTGCCATCGGACAGGAGCCAGAGACCCAGTACTTC,CAIGQEPETQYF
TRBD1,TRBJ2-5,TRBV28,-,TGTGCCAGCAGTTTACCCCGGACAGGGAGGGAGACCCAGTACTTC,CASSLPRTGRETQYF
-,TRBJ1-1,TRBV28,-,TGTGCCAGCAGCGGGACTTTGAACACTGAAGCTTTCTTT,CASSGTLNTEAFF
TRBD2,TRBJ2-2,TRBV7-3,-,TGTGCCAGCAGCTTAAGACCTAGCGGGGTGACCGGGGAGCTGTTTTTT,CASSLRPSGVTGELFF
-,TRBJ2-7,TRBV19,-,TGTGCCAGTAGTTCGGACAGTTCCCCCTACGAGCAGTACTTC,CASSSDSSPYEQYF
TRBD1,TRBJ2-7,TRBV4-1,-,TGCGCCAGCAGCCGGGGGACAGGACCCTACGAGCAGTACTTC,CASSRGTGPYEQYF
TRBD2,TRBJ2-1,TRBV2,-,TGTGCCGGGCGGGGACTAGGGTTCTATGAGCAGTTCTTC,CAGRGLGFYEQFF
TRBD2,TRBJ2-5,TRBV28,once,TGTGCCAGCAGTTTAGCGGGAGGTGAAGAGACCCAGTACTTC,CASSLAGGEETQYF
-,TRBJ1-5,TRBV27,-,TGTGCCAGCAGTTTGAGGCAGGGGAATCAGCCCCAGCATTTT,CASSLRQGNQPQHF
TRBD1,TRBJ2-7,TRBV7-9,-,TGTGCCAGCAGCGGCAGGGGGCGGTTCTACGAGCAGTACTTC,CASSGRGRFYEQYF